This TCR beta chain was profiled in a study of shared T cell receptors in the human thymus. Some clones are missing from TCRdb's copy, which holds only in-frame ones; the method was immunoSEQ multiplex PCR. The sample yields just under 550,000 clones, 75% to 80% seen once. CDR3 size: 21 residues. CDR1 and CDR2 (germline): LGHNA, YNFKEQ. V was clipped by 2 bases and J by 5 bases; unmatched bases: 20. These data were also filed under a second study, of human thymus T cells. That study adds: Corrective heart surgery yielded resections, and these provided the thymus tissue. The authors found apparently biased V and J gene usage in thymic and blood repertoires.

The source material was thymocytes. This TCR was sampled from a boy younger than two with a congenital heart defect. V usage is TRBV4-2 and J usage is TRBJ2-7; 14 bases match TRBD2. CDR3 in DNA: TGTGCCAGCAGCCAACTTCCACAATTGGGGACTAGCGGGAGAGTGGTCGACGAGCAGTACTTC. Protein sequence: CASSQLPQLGTSGRVVDEQYF.